The sequence of this TCR beta chain was determined in a study of circulating and synovial CD4+ cells in juvenile arthritis. A word on this clone: Its antigen remains unidentified. Other DNA sequences in the same sample also yield this CDR3.

This CDR3 is built from 19 residues. The ends were cut back, 0 bases at V and 3 bases at J, with 18 bases in the middle. CDR1 and CDR2 (germline): LGHNA, YNFKEQ. Study findings and constraints: Deeper sequencing increased measured overlap with synovial clonotypes. Diversity here was lower than in bulk blood CD4 cells.

Data came from immunoSEQ multiplex PCR; TCRdb stores just in-frame clones and leaves some out. The sample records tens of thousands of clones, about 95% being singletons. The sequence came from a human donor with juvenile idiopathic arthritis. V is TRBV4-2 and J is TRBJ1-6; D is unresolved. Sequenced material: CD4+ T cells from blood. The CDR3 DNA follows: TGTGCCAGCAGCCAAGATACCTCTATGCGGCAGAGCTATAATTCACCCCTCCACTTT. Protein sequence: CASSQDTSMRQSYNSPLHF.